The following is a T cell receptor (beta chain) sequence with its context. The table lists this clonotype with many counts. Its antigen is currently not known. No qualities accompany the bases; no much larger clone lies one base away. There are 13 amino acids in the CDR3, from cysteine to phenylalanine inclusive. Only the CDR3 part of the read is kept: 39 bases, read in frame from the first base. The germline V gene (reference sequence) gives CDR1 as SEHNR and CDR2 as FQNEAQ. V is pared back by 4 bases and J by 1 base, with 7 bases lying between the germline termini. The time point label, as the study defines it: patch test 1, 2 weeks after DPC sensitization. The sample's treatment or condition, from its label and the paper: therapeutic diphenylcyclopropenone sensitization with weekly scalp DPC. Blood at each patch-test visit was drawn before the patch test was applied. Patients were considered eligible if aged 18 to 70, diagnosed with alopecia and deemed suitable for DPC therapy, and patients were excluded if pregnant. Total RNA was extracted from unfractionated whole blood that had been collected in Tempus Blood RNA tubes.

These data are taken from a study of human T cells and chemical hapten exposure (dated by TCRdb to the early 2020s). Looking at the study overall: For sensitization, 2% DPC in acetone was applied to a 2 cm by 2 cm area of upper inner arm skin. Throughout the study period of around 25 weeks, patients also received therapeutic DPC doses to the scalp every week. This study followed changes in the peripheral blood TCR repertoire in vivo during primary and secondary sensitization of alopecia patients to the hapten diphenylcyclopropenone (DPC). Patch testing was performed on the upper back with Finn chambers containing 0.01% DPC, and the patch tests were scored after 6 days according to International Contact Dermatitis Research Group standards. The mostly female patient cohort included alopecia areata with under or over 50% scalp involvement, alopecia totalis and alopecia universalis. Libraries were combined into a pool for sequencing, and differences in TCR yield between samples came mainly from small differences in library volumes within the pool. Patient blood was sampled pre-sensitization (week 0) and at 2, 6 and about 24 weeks after DPC sensitization. Blood for TCR sequencing was provided by twenty-nine alopecia patients at one to four time points (pre-sensitization, 2, 6 and 24 weeks). Results and caveats for the whole study, not just this receptor: After repeated subsampling, the strength of the expansion versus patch-test correlation and the threshold at which it became significant changed. Patch test score correlated positively with the number of PT1 expanded TCRs, reaching significance at thresholds 8, 16 and 32 but not at 4. Expanded TCRs formed significantly more large CDR3 similarity clusters than pre-sensitization or healthy control sets, consistent with antigen-driven responses. DPC sensitization did not change how many TCRs were above 1 in 1000 frequency, and no evidence was found of alterations in global repertoire structure. All patients had alopecia, a presumed autoimmune disease, so their immune response might differ from that of healthy individuals.

The library was produced with RACE. The instrument given in TCRdb is NextSeq 500. During library preparation, unique molecular identifiers were attached to individual cDNA molecules so that TCRs could be counted quantitatively and reproducibly. Both TCR alpha and TCR beta chains were sequenced from each blood RNA sample. Turning to the authors' computational methods: A median of approximately 100,000 TCRs per sample was observed, with a range of 23,224 to 690,600. V, J and CDR3 annotation of the TCR reads was performed with the Decombinator software suite. For the PS versus PT1 abundance plots, all samples were subsampled to the same number of TCRs (28,000). TCRs were defined as expanded if absent before sensitization and observed at least eight times at the 2-week time point. TCRdb took the public reads, trimmed them with fastp at Q25, ran MiXCR for clone calling and kept in-frame beta chains. Under each unique CDR3 protein, matching rows form one entry showing the most common genes and DNA. The V and J calls here are based on TCRdb, not the publication. Within this sample are roughly 70,000 distinct CDR3 sequences, with more than 30% of them counted one time only. The top ten constitute around 8.9% of the sample.

The specimen was whole blood, collected in connection with sensitization to the hapten diphenylcyclopropenone (DPC). This sequence was found in a man between 35 and 55 years old with alopecia areata. Some clones in this sample may be carry-over from other donors' samples. The chain is assembled from TRBV7-9 and TRBJ1-1; a tentative D match to TRBD1 spans 5 bases. The DNA sequence reads TGTGCCAGCAGCTCAGGACAGAACACTGAAGCTTTCTTT. Its product reads: CASSSGQNTEAFF. With the portions outside the CDR3 filled from the reference TRBV7-9 and TRBJ1-1 genes, the complete variable region becomes DTGVSQNPRHKITKRGQNVTFRCDPISEHNRLYWYRQTLGQGPEFLTYFQNEAQLEKSRLLSDRFSAERPKGSFSTLEIQRTEQGDSAMYLCASSSGQNTEAFFGQGTRLTVV.